This is a list of T cell receptor beta chains from one sample in a study of cytomegalovirus exposure and HLA in healthy donors. Produced via immunoSEQ multiplex PCR; TCRdb's table is partial and in-frame only. The sample includes 69,000 or so clones, about 74% of them seen just once. Sequencing input: PBMCs. The receptor source for this set is a woman in her sixties or seventies in good health and CMV-seropositive. Both conserved end residues are part of each CDR3. The D gene is left open where the match is weak. Not every row has a clone size; where given, it reads once, few, many or a size class.

v_gene	j_gene	abundance	d_gene	CDR3aa	CDR3nt
TRBV28	TRBJ1-5	NA	NA	CASSQQGSNQPQHF	TGTGCCAGCAGTCAACAGGGAAGCAATCAGCCCCAGCATTTT
TRBV13	TRBJ2-5	NA	TRBD2	CASSPGLAGGETQYF	TGTGCCAGCAGTCCGGGACTAGCGGGAGGAGAGACCCAGTACTTC
TRBV18	TRBJ2-1	NA	TRBD2	CASSPPHPGLAGWSYNEQFF	TGTGCCAGCTCACCACCCCATCCGGGACTAGCGGGATGGTCCTACAATGAGCAGTTCTTC
TRBV7-9	TRBJ1-5	NA	TRBD1	CASSVTGGNQPQHF	TGTGCCAGCAGCGTCACAGGGGGCAATCAGCCCCAGCATTTT
TRBV18	TRBJ1-2	NA	TRBD1	CASSPFYEGQGRNGYTF	TGTGCCAGCTCACCATTTTACGAAGGACAGGGGAGAAATGGCTACACCTTC
TRBV6-5	TRBJ2-7	NA	TRBD1	CASSYSGQGSYEQYF	TGTGCCAGCAGTTACAGTGGACAGGGGTCCTACGAGCAGTACTTC
TRBV5-6	TRBJ2-5	NA	NA	CASSLLGRGLETQYF	TGTGCCAGCAGCCTCCTGGGGAGGGGGTTAGAGACCCAGTACTTC
TRBV6-5	TRBJ2-1	NA	TRBD2	CASRLLAGAYNEQFF	TGTGCCAGCAGATTACTAGCGGGTGCCTACAATGAGCAGTTCTTC
TRBV14	TRBJ1-5	NA	NA	CASSQTEQGVSNQPQHF	TGTGCCAGCAGCCAGACGGAACAGGGCGTTTCCAATCAGCCCCAGCATTTT
TRBV6-1	TRBJ2-1	NA	TRBD2	CVSSLSGGLYNEQFF	TGTGTCAGCAGCCTTAGCGGGGGGCTGTACAATGAGCAGTTCTTC
TRBV30	TRBJ1-2	NA	NA	CAWNREERGYTF	TGTGCCTGGAACAGGGAAGAACGTGGCTACACCTTC
TRBV15	TRBJ2-1	NA	TRBD2	CATSRARLGTNNEQFF	TGTGCCACCAGCAGAGCCCGACTCGGGACTAACAATGAGCAGTTCTTC
TRBV4-1	TRBJ1-4	few	NA	CASSQAPQGYNEKLFF	TGCGCCAGCAGCCAAGCTCCGCAGGGTTATAATGAAAAACTGTTTTTT
TRBV7-9	TRBJ1-5	NA	TRBD1	CASSLSFQGQGEQPQHF	TGTGCCAGCAGCTTATCTTTCCAAGGACAGGGAGAACAGCCCCAGCATTTT
TRBV20-1	TRBJ2-1	once	NA	CSGRSWNEQFF	TGCAGTGGGAGGAGTTGGAATGAGCAGTTCTTC
TRBV30	TRBJ1-1	NA	NA	CAWRRATEAFF	TGTGCCTGGAGGAGAGCGACTGAAGCTTTCTTT
TRBV5-5	TRBJ1-1	NA	TRBD1	CASSLVGQGFTEAFF	TGTGCCAGCAGCTTGGTGGGACAGGGTTTCACTGAAGCTTTCTTT
TRBV7-9	TRBJ1-1	few	TRBD1	CSSSQGDTEAFF	TGTTCCAGCAGCCAGGGGGACACTGAAGCTTTCTTT
TRBV11-2	TRBJ1-6	NA	NA	CATQQGFDSPLHF	TGTGCCACTCAACAGGGATTTGATTCACCCCTCCACTTT
TRBV7-9	TRBJ1-2	NA	NA	CASSSGVKSGYTF	TGTGCCAGCAGCTCCGGGGTCAAGAGTGGCTACACCTTC
TRBV27	TRBJ1-1	NA	TRBD1	CASSSLGQGMNTEAFF	TGTGCCAGCAGTTCTTTGGGACAGGGGATGAACACTGAAGCTTTCTTT
TRBV2	TRBJ2-3	NA	TRBD2	CASALSGGEADTQYF	TGTGCCAGCGCTCTTTCGGGGGGGGAAGCAGATACGCAGTATTTT
TRBV29-1	TRBJ1-2	NA	TRBD1	CSVPGQSYGYTF	TGCAGCGTCCCGGGACAGAGCTATGGCTACACCTTC
TRBV19	TRBJ1-5	NA	NA	CASSGRVTSNQPQHF	TGTGCCAGTAGTGGCCGGGTAACGAGCAATCAGCCCCAGCATTTT